This T cell receptor (beta chain) was retrieved from a study of cytomegalovirus exposure and HLA in healthy donors. Study observations and caveats: Indistinguishable V segments, including TRBV6-2 and TRBV6-3, were excluded. Earlier results showed most TCR beta V segments being productive about 87% or about 30% of the time.

Unrecorded immune exposures were likely, despite nominal health at sampling. The PCR had 60 Vbeta and 13 Jbeta primers. The repertoire was sequenced with immunoSEQ multiplex PCR; TCRdb's copy has only in-frame clones and lacks some. This table holds about 150,000 clones, 55% to 80% found once. CDR3 length: 15 amino acids. Germline V gives CDR1 ENHRY, CDR2 SYGVKD. As for this clone: What it binds is unknown.

This receptor was obtained from a woman in her fifties or sixties in good health and CMV-seropositive. The sample consisted of PBMCs. The J gene is TRBJ2-7, the V gene TRBV10-3; 10 positions agree with TRBD1. CDR3 loop: CASGPAPGQGNEQYF. In DNA form, the CDR3 reads TGTGCTTCGGGGCCAGCCCCGGGACAGGGGAACGAGCAGTACTTC.